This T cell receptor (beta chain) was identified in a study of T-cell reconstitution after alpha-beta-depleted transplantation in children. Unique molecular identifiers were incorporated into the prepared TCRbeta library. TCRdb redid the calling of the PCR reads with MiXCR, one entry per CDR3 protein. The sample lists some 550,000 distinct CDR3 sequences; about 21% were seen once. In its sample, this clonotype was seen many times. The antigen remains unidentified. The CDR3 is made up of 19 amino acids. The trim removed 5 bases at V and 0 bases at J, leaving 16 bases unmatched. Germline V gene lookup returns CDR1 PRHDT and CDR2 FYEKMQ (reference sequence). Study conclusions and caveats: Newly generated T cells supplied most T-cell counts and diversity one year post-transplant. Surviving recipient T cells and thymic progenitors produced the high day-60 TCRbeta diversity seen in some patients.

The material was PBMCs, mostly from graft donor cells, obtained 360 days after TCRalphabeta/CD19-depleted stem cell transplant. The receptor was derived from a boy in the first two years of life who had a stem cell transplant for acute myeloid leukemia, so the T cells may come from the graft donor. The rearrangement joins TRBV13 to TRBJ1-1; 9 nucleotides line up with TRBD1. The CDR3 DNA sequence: TGTGCCAGCAGCCCCCGGGACAGGGCTTCCCTCGGCATGAACACTGAAGCTTTCTTT. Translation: CASSPRDRASLGMNTEAFF. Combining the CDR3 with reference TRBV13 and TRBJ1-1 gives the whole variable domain AAGVIQSPRHLIKEKRETATLKCYPIPRHDTVYWYQQGPGQDPQFLISFYEKMQSDKGSIPDRFSAQQFSDYHSELNMSSLELGDSALYFCASSPRDRASLGMNTEAFFGQGTRLTVV.